One sample yielded the 15 T cell receptor beta chains listed below, sequenced in a study of T cells after somatic rescue of genetic block. The assay was immunoSEQ multiplex PCR, and TCRdb's table has in-frame clones only and misses some. The table records over 95,000 clones, about nine tenths of them present only once. Sequenced input: peripheral blood mononuclear cells (PBMCs). Source of these receptors: a woman younger than 30.

This clone was counted a few times. The V gene is TRBV10-3, the J gene TRBJ1-6; 9 nucleotides agree with TRBD1. The germline CDR1 and CDR2 sequences are ENHRY and SYGVKD. This CDR3 has 14 residues. J lost 7 bases, V lost 8 bases, and 6 bases had no gene match. CDR3: CAIRRTGENSPLHF. CDR3 nucleotide sequence: TGTGCCATCCGCCGGACAGGGGAAAATTCACCCCTCCACTTT.

This clone has just one count. This chain joins TRBV11-3 and TRBJ1-6; D unclear. V gave up 3 bases and J gave up 5 bases, with 8 bases separating them. Germline V gene sequence: CDR1 SGHNT, CDR2 YENEEA. The CDR3 consists of 14 residues. CDR3 in DNA: TGTGCCAGCAGCTTCAGTGGGGATAATTCACCCCTCCACTTT. It specifies CASSFSGDNSPLHF.

The chain has TRBV11-1 and TRBJ1-4; D is unclear. The V end was cut by 10 bases, the J end by 3 bases, with 12 bases between. Germline V gives CDR1 SGHAT, CDR2 FQDESV (reference sequence). This CDR3 spans 13 amino acids. Written as DNA, the CDR3 is TGTGCCACCGGTCAGTCAGCTAATGAAAAACTGTTTTTT. Amino acid sequence: CATGQSANEKLFF.

The DNA of the CDR3 is TGTGCCAGCAGTTACTCGGGTCGACAGGGGGATACGCAGTATTTT. This sequence encodes CASSYSGRQGDTQYF. This chain uses TRBV6-5 with TRBJ2-3; 8 nucleotides line up with TRBD1. The CDR3 is 15 residues long. Germline V gene sequence: CDR1 MNHEY, CDR2 SVGAGI. The V and J ends lost 0 bases and 6 bases, in that order; junction bases with no gene match: 5.

J is TRBJ2-7 and V is TRBV7-3; TRBD2 matches at 8 bases. The germline gives CDR1 SGHTA, CDR2 FQGTGA. V lost 2 bases, J lost 2 bases, and 5 bases stayed unmatched. This CDR3 region has 15 residues. The CDR3 reads CASSLAGGTPYEQYF. The DNA for the CDR3 is TGTGCCAGCAGCTTAGCGGGGGGAACTCCCTACGAGCAGTACTTC.

V and J are TRBV5-6 and TRBJ2-5; D remains ambiguous. The J call is doubtful: the DNA matches TRBJ2-7 better. The CDR3 runs 14 residues. CDR1 SGHDT and CDR2 YYEEEE come from the germline V gene. The CDR3 coding sequence is TGTGCCAGCAGCTTGGGGGCCTCAACCTACGAGCAGTACTTC. Its translation is CASSLGASTYEQYF.

V usage is TRBV7-2 and J usage is TRBJ1-3; D might be TRBD1 (6 bases). V lost 5 bases to trimming and J lost 0 bases, with 14 bases between them. CDR1 is SGHTA and CDR2 is FQGNSA in the germline V gene. This CDR3 is built from 16 residues. DNA for the CDR3: TGTGCCAGCAGCCCAAACCCCAGGGGCTCTGGAAACACCATATATTTT. Translated: CASSPNPRGSGNTIYF.

A single count supports this clone. The rearrangement joins TRBV7-8 to TRBJ1-1; D ambiguous. With 2 bases removed from V and 1 base from J, the gap between germline ends came to 5 bases. This CDR3 comprises 13 residues. CDR1 and CDR2 (germline): SGHVS, FQNEAQ. The CDR3 region has the DNA TGTGCCAGCAGCTTACGACAGAACACTGAAGCTTTCTTT. Its protein product is CASSLRQNTEAFF.

The chain uses TRBV5-1 and TRBJ1-2; 10 bases map to TRBD1. The CDR3 covers 16 residues. From germline, CDR1 is SGHRS and CDR2 YFSETQ. The V segment lost 0 bases and the J segment 5 bases; nucleotides outside the gene matches: 7. The CDR3 region has the DNA TGCGCCAGCAGCTTGGGCCGACAGGGGGCTCATTATGGCTACACCTTC. Translating gives CASSLGRQGAHYGYTF. Full variable domain (remainder filled in from reference TRBV5-1 and TRBJ1-2): KAGVTQTPRYLIKTRGQQVTLSCSPISGHRSVSWYQQTPGQGLQFLFEYFSETQRNKGNFPGRFSGRQFSNSRSEMNVSTLELGDSALYLCASSLGRQGAHYGYTFGSGTRLTVV.

J is TRBJ1-5 and V is TRBV6-1, with TRBD1 as a possible D gene (5 bases). Germline loops: CDR1 MNHNS, CDR2 SASEGT. CDR3 length: 14 amino acids. Trimming took off 6 bases at V and 7 bases at J, with 16 bases between the two ends. In DNA form, the CDR3 reads TGTGCCAGCAGCCCGTGGGGACGGACACAGCCCCAGCATTTT. Its translation is CASSPWGRTQPQHF.

The gene calls are TRBV6-5 and TRBJ2-7; 10 bases are shared with TRBD1. Germline CDR1 and CDR2: MNHEY and SVGAGI. The ends lost 0 bases at V and 4 bases at J; junction bases unmatched: 3. The CDR3 covers 15 residues. The CDR3 sequence is CASSYSTGGGYEQYF. CDR3 nucleotide sequence: TGTGCCAGCAGTTACTCGACAGGGGGCGGATACGAGCAGTACTTC.

The chain links TRBV10-3 to TRBJ1-1; D not certain. This CDR3 spans 14 amino acids. Per the germline V gene, CDR1 is ENHRY and CDR2 is SYGVKD. Trimming cost V 4 bases and J 5 bases, with 14 bases left between them. The CDR3 protein is CAISANLQMTEAFF. In nucleotides, the CDR3 is TGTGCCATCAGTGCCAACCTCCAGATGACTGAAGCTTTCTTT.

The chain carries TRBV4-3 and TRBJ2-3; 8 positions match TRBD2. Germline assignment: CDR1 LGHNA and CDR2 YSLEER. The CDR3 is made up of 17 amino acids. V lost 0 bases to trimming and J lost 7 bases; unmatched junction nucleotides: 12. The CDR3: CASSQDPAGGLLNTQYF. CDR3 bases: TGCGCCAGCAGCCAAGATCCCGCGGGGGGCCTTCTAAATACGCAGTATTTT.

The chain links TRBV4-3 to TRBJ1-2; a weak D match, TRBD1 (5 bases). V lost 1 base and J 4 bases, leaving 16 bases between the germline ends. Germline CDR1 and CDR2: LGHNA and YSLEER. The CDR3 runs to 16 residues. The CDR3 nucleotides are TGCGCCAGCAGCCAAGGCCTTGGGACCGTGAGCTATGGCTACACCTTC. Residues: CASSQGLGTVSYGYTF.

J is TRBJ1-3 and V is TRBV12-5, with a tentative D call TRBD1 (5 bases). In germline, CDR1 is LGHNT, CDR2 FRNRAP. The CDR3 totals 19 residues. Trimming stripped 7 bases from V and 0 bases from J, with 25 bases between. CDR3 region: CASAPRVLSAVYSGNTIYF. CDR3 coding DNA: TGTGCTAGTGCCCCCAGGGTTCTTTCTGCAGTTTACTCTGGAAACACCATATATTTT.